This T cell receptor (beta chain) is drawn from a study of OX40 agonist ivuxolimab in advanced cancers. Study-level information: Prior anti-PD-1, anti-PD-L1 or anti-CTLA-4 therapy was allowed; roughly 40% had some. Notes on the study in general: Both blood CD4+ and CD8+ T cells showed clonal growth by week 6 at 0.1 to 3.0 mg/kg.

This CDR3 contains 16 residues. The ends lost 5 bases at V and 4 bases at J; junction bases unmatched: 13. CDR1 is LNHDA and CDR2 is SQIVND in the germline V gene (reference sequence). TCRdb's copy holds only in-frame clones and misses some; the assay was immunoSEQ multiplex PCR. Of roughly 77,000 clones in the sample, 85% to 95% were seen once. In the case of this clone: What it binds is not known.

The genes are TRBV19 and TRBJ1-1; TRBD1 matches at 7 bases. This sequence was found in an adult with an advanced solid tumor such as melanoma, head and neck, liver or kidney cancer. Sequences were derived from CD4+ or CD8+ T cells sorted from blood, sampled in a trial of the OX40 agonist ivuxolimab. CDR3 amino acids: CASSPHRDSRTTEAFF. The CDR3 nucleotides are TGTGCCAGTAGTCCCCACCGGGACAGTCGGACCACTGAAGCTTTCTTT.